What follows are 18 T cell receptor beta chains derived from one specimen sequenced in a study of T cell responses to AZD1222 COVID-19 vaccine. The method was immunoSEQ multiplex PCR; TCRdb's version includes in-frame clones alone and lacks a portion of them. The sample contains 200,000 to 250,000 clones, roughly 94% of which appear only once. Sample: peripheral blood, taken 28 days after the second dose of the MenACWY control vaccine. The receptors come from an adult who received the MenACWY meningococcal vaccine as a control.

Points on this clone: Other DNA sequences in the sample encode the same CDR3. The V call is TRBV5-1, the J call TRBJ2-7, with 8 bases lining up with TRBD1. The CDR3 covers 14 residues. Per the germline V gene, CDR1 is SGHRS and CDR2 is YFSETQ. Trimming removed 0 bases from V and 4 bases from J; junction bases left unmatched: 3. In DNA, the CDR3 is TGCGCCAGCAGCTTGGCAGGGGGCACTTACGAGCAGTACTTC. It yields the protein CASSLAGGTYEQYF.

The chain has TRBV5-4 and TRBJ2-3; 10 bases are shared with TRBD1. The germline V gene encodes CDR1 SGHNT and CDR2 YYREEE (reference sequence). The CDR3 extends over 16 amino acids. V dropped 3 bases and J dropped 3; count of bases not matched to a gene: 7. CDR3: CASSSMTGGGTDTQYF. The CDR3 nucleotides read TGTGCCAGCAGCTCCATGACAGGGGGCGGGACAGATACGCAGTATTTT.

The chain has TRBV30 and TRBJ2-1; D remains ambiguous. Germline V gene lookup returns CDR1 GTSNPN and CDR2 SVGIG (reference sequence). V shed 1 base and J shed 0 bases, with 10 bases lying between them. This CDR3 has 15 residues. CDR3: CAWSASRNSYNEQFF. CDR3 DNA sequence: TGTGCCTGGAGTGCATCTAGGAACTCCTACAATGAGCAGTTCTTC.

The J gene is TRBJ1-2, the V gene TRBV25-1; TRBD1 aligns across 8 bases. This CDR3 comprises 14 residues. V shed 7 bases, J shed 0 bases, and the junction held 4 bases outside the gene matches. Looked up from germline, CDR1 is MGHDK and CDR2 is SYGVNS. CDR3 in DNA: TGTGCCAGCACCGGGACAGGAGCTAACTATGGCTACACCTTC. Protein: CASTGTGANYGYTF.

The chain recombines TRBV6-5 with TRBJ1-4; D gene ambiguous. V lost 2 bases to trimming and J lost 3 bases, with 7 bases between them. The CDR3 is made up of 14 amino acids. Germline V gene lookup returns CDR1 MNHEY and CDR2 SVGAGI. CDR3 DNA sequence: TGTGCCAGCAGTTACAGGGTTGCTAATGAAAAACTGTTTTTT. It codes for CASSYRVANEKLFF.

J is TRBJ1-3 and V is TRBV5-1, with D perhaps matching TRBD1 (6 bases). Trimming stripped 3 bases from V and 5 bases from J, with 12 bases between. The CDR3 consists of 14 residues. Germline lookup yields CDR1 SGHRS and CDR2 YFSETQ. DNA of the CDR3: TGCGCCAGCAGCTCGCCTGGGGGCAGAAACACCATATATTTT. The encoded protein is CASSSPGGRNTIYF.

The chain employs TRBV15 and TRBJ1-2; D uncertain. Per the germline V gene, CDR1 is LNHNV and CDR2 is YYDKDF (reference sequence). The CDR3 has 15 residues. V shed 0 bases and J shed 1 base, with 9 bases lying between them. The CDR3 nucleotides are TGTGCCACCAGCAGAGATCGGGCAGATAACTATGGCTACACCTTC. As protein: CATSRDRADNYGYTF.

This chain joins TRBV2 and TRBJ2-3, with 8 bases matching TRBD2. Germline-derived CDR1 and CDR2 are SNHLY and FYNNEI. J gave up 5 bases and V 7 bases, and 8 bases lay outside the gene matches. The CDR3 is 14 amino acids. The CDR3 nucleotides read TGTGCCAGCACGTTGTCCGGGACTAGAGATACGCAGTATTTT. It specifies CASTLSGTRDTQYF.

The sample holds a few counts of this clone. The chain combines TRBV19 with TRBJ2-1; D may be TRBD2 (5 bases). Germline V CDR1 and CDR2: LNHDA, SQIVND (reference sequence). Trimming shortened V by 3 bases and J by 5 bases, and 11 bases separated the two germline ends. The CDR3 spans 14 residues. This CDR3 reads CASSMSGNNNEQFF. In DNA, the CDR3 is TGTGCCAGTAGTATGTCGGGAAACAACAATGAGCAGTTCTTC.

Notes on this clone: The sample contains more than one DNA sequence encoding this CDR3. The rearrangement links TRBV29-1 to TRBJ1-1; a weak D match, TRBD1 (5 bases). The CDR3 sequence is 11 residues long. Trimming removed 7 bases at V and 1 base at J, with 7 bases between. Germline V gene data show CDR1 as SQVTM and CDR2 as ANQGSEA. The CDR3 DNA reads TGCAGCGGAGGGGAGAACACTGAAGCTTTCTTT. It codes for CSGGENTEAFF.

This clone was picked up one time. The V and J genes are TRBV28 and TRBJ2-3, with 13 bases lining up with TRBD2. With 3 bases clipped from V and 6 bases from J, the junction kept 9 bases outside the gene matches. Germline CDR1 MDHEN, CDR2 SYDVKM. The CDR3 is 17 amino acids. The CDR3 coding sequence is TGTGCCAGCAGTTTGACGACTAGCGGGGGGTTCGGGGATACGCAGTATTTT. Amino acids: CASSLTTSGGFGDTQYF.

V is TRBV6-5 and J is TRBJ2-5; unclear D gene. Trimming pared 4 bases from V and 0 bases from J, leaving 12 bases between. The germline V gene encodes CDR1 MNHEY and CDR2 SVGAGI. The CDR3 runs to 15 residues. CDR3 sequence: CASSLATLYQETQYF. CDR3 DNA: TGTGCCAGCAGTTTAGCCACTTTGTACCAAGAGACCCAGTACTTC.

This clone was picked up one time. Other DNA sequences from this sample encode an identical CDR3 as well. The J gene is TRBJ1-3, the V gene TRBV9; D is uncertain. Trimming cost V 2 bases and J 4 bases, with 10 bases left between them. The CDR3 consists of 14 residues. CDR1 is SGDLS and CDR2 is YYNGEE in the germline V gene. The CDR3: CASSVGSSGNTIYF. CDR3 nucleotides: TGTGCCAGCAGCGTCGGATCGTCCGGAAACACCATATATTTT.

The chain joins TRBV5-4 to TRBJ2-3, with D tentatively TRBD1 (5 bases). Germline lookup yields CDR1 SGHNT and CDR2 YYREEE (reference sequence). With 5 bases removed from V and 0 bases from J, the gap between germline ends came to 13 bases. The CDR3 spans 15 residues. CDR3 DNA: TGTGCCAGCAGAGGAACAGGTTCTAGCACAGATACGCAGTATTTT. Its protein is CASRGTGSSTDTQYF.

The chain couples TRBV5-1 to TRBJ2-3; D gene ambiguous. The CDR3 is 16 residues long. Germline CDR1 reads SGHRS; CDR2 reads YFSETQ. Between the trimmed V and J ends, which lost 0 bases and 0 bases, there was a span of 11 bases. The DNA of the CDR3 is TGCGCCAGCAGCTTGGATCAGGCAACTAGCACAGATACGCAGTATTTT. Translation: CASSLDQATSTDTQYF.

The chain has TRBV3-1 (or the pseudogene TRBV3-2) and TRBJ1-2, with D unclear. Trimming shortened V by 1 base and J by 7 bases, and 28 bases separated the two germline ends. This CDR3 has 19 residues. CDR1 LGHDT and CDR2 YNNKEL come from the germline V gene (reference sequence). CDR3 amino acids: CASSQALLNRGPSEGGYTF. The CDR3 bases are TGTGCCAGCAGCCAAGCCCTCCTAAACCGAGGACCTTCGGAGGGTGGCTACACCTTC.

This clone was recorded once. In nucleotides, the CDR3 is TGTGCCAGCAGGCAGGGAGTCGGTGGCTACACCTTC. It yields the protein CASRQGVGGYTF. The V and J genes are TRBV6-5 and TRBJ1-2; TRBD1 is a possible D gene (5 bases). This CDR3 has 12 residues. Trimming took off 6 bases at V and 7 bases at J, with 12 bases between the two ends. Germline CDR1 and CDR2: MNHEY and SVGAGI.

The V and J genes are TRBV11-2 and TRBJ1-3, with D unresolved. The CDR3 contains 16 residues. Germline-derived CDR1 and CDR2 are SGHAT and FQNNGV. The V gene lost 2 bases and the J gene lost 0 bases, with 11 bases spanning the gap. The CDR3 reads CASSLFDVLSGNTIYF. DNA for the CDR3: TGTGCCAGCAGCTTATTTGACGTCCTCTCTGGAAACACCATATATTTT.